Shown below are 10 T cell receptor beta chains from a single sample sequenced in a study of T-cell memory formation after mild COVID-19. TCRdb itself ran the 5' RACE reads through MiXCR, one entry per CDR3 protein. Of around 300,000 distinct CDR3 sequences listed, around an eighth are singletons. The sample was PBMCs or a T cell subset sorted from them (not recorded which). These receptors were collected from a man in his late teens or twenties who had mild COVID-19 (a few samples of this study predate the infection). Cell type and time point are not known.

This clonotype appeared a few times. This chain joins TRBV6-5 and TRBJ2-1, with TRBD2 identical over 8 bases. The CDR3 runs 14 residues. V lost 4 bases and J lost 5; bases outside the gene matches: 4. CDR1 MNHEY and CDR2 SVGAGI come from the germline V gene. The CDR3 nucleotides are TGTGCCAGCAGTTTGACTAGCGCGCACAATGAGCAGTTCTTC. Translation gives CASSLTSAHNEQFF.

V is TRBV20-1 and J is TRBJ1-1; 7 bases agree with TRBD1. CDR1 is DFQATT and CDR2 is SNEGSKA in the germline V gene (reference sequence). The J segment lost 1 base and the V segment lost 8 bases, leaving 4 bases of the junction unmatched. The CDR3 totals 12 residues. The CDR3: CSPRQGNTEAFF. The CDR3 DNA sequence: TGCAGTCCCAGACAGGGGAACACTGAAGCTTTCTTT.

The chain uses TRBV5-1 and TRBJ2-5; D is possibly TRBD2 (6 bases). Germline V CDR1 and CDR2: SGHRS, YFSETQ. V lost 2 bases and J 4 bases, leaving 9 bases between the germline ends. This CDR3 has 13 amino acids. The CDR3: CASSLTSPETQYF. The CDR3 DNA follows: TGCGCCAGCAGCTTAACTAGCCCAGAGACCCAGTACTTC.

This clonotype has a handful of counts. The chain combines TRBV7-9 with TRBJ1-5, with D perhaps TRBD1 (5 bases). This CDR3 contains 15 residues. Trimming took off 4 bases at V and 3 bases at J, with 13 bases between the two ends. Germline lookup yields CDR1 SEHNR and CDR2 FQNEAQ (reference sequence). The CDR3 coding sequence is TGTGCCAGCAGCTACGGGACGGAGAACAATCAGCCCCAGCATTTT. As protein: CASSYGTENNQPQHF.

This clonotype was observed at least ten times. V and J are TRBV27 and TRBJ2-1; no definite D call. The CDR3 consists of 14 residues. The V gene lost 2 bases and the J gene lost 5 bases, with 10 bases spanning the gap. The germline V gene encodes CDR1 MNHEY and CDR2 SMNVEV (reference sequence). This CDR3 is CASSLGMAHNEQFF. The CDR3 region has the DNA TGTGCCAGCAGTTTAGGGATGGCTCACAATGAGCAGTTCTTC.

This clonotype was observed a handful of times. The chain uses TRBV6-5 and TRBJ2-1; the D is unclear. V lost 5 bases and J 9 bases, leaving 8 bases between the germline ends. The germline V gene has CDR1 MNHEY and CDR2 SVGAGI. CDR3 length equals 11 residues. CDR3 residues: CASSVAGEQFF. CDR3 nucleotides: TGTGCCAGCAGTGTTGCAGGTGAGCAGTTCTTC.

The chain couples TRBV11-2 to TRBJ2-5; D gene unclear. The CDR3 sequence is 15 residues long. The V gene's germline CDR1 is SGHAT and CDR2 FQNNGV. Trimming shortened V by 4 bases and J by 1 base, and 13 bases separated the two germline ends. This CDR3 reads CASSSTGRLQETQYF. CDR3 DNA: TGTGCCAGCAGCTCGACCGGGCGCCTCCAAGAGACCCAGTACTTC.

This clonotype was recorded a few times. The DNA for the CDR3 is TGTGCCACCAGTGACCCCGCCGTGGATGAGCAGTTCTTC. Encoded protein: CATSDPAVDEQFF. V and J are TRBV24-1 and TRBJ2-1; no reliable D call. V dropped 4 bases and J dropped 8 bases, with 11 bases sitting between them. The CDR3 extends over 13 amino acids. Germline CDR1 reads KGHDR; CDR2 reads SFDVKD.

This clonotype was counted only a few times. The rearrangement uses TRBV7-9 and TRBJ1-6; the D gene is possibly TRBD1 (5 bases). Germline V CDR1 and CDR2: SEHNR, FQNEAQ (reference sequence). Trimming took 4 bases from V and 10 from J, leaving 8 bases between them. CDR3 size: 12 residues. CDR3 in amino acids: CASSSRGSPLHF. The CDR3 coding sequence is TGTGCCAGCAGCTCCCGGGGGTCACCCCTCCACTTT.

This clonotype was observed at least ten times. CDR3 amino acids: CASSQHSGGIYEQYF. The CDR3, as DNA: TGTGCCAGCAGCCAACATAGCGGGGGGATCTACGAGCAGTACTTC. The chain is built from TRBV5-4 and TRBJ2-7, with 10 bases that match TRBD2. V lost 4 bases to trimming and J lost 3 bases; unmatched junction nucleotides: 7. Germline CDR1 reads SGHNT; CDR2 reads YYREEE (reference sequence). This CDR3 has 15 residues. Full variable domain (rest looked up from reference TRBV5-4 and TRBJ2-7): ETGVTQSPTHLIKTRGQQVTLRCSSQSGHNTVSWYQQALGQGPQFIFQYYREEENGRGNFPPRFSGLQFPNYSSELNVNALELDDSALYLCASSQHSGGIYEQYFGPGTRLTVT.